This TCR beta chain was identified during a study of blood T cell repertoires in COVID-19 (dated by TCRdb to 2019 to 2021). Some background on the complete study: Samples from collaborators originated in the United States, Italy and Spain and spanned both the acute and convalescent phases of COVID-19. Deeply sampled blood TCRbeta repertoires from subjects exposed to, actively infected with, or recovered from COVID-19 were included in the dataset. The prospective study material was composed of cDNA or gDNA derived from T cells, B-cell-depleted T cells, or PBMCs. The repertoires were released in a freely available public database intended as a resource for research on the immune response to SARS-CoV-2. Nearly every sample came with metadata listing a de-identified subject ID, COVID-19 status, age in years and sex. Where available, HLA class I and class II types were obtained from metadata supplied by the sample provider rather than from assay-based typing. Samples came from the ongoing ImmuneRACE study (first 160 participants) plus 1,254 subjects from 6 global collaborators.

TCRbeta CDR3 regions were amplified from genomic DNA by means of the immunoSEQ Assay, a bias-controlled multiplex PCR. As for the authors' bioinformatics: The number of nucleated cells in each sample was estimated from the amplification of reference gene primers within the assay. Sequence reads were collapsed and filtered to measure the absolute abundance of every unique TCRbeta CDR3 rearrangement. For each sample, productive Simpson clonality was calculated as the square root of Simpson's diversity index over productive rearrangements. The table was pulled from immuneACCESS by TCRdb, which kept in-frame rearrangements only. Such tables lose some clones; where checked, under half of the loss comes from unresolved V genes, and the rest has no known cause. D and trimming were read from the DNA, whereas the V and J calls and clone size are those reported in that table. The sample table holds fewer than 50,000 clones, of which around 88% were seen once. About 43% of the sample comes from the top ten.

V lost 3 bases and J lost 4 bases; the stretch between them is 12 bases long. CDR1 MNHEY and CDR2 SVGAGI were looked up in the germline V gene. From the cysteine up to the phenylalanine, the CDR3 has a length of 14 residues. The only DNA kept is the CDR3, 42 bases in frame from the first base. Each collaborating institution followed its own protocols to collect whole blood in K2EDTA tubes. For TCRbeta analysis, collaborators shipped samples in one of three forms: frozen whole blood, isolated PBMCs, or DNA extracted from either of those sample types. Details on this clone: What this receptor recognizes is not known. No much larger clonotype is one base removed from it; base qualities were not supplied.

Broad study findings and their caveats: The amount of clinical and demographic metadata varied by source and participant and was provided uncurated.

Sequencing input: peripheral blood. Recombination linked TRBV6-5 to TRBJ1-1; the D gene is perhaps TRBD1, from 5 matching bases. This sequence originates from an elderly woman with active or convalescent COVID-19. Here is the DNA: TGTGCCAGCAGTTATTTTCCGGGGGGCACTGAAGCTTTCTTT. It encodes CASSYFPGGTEAFF.